One sample yielded the 28 T cell receptor beta chains listed below, sequenced in a study of T cell repertoires in cytomegalovirus infection. TCRdb re-called the reads through MiXCR, storing one row per CDR3 protein. Found here are roughly 730,000 distinct CDR3 sequences, around 35% of them singletons; the top ten hold about 20%. Their antigens are not known. The sequencing here drew on cultured PBMCs, taken from culture after CMV antigen stimulation. The receptors were sampled from a human donor in good health (CMV status not recorded). Some clones in this sample may be carry-over from other donors' samples.

The chain combines TRBV3-1 with TRBJ1-6, with D unclear. Deletions cut 10 bases from V and 0 bases from J, with 10 bases between. From germline, CDR1 is LGHDT and CDR2 YNNKEL (reference sequence). The CDR3 runs 14 residues. The CDR3 DNA sequence: TGTGCCACCGGCCGCGGCTCCTATAATTCACCCCTCCACTTT. Translated: CATGRGSYNSPLHF.

The genes are TRBV28 and TRBJ2-7; D call uncertain. Germline CDR1 and CDR2: MDHEN and SYDVKM. The CDR3 is 16 amino acids. Trimming stripped 5 bases from V and 2 bases from J, with 19 bases between. The CDR3 loop is CASSNPRTLRPYEQYF. CDR3 nucleotides: TGTGCCAGCAGTAACCCACGGACCCTGCGTCCCTACGAGCAGTACTTC.

This clonotype turned up a few times. This sequence joins TRBV12-3 or TRBV12-4 and TRBJ1-4, with D unclear. The CDR3 totals 14 residues. Between the trimmed V and J ends, which lost 5 bases and 0 bases, there was a span of 7 bases. DNA for the CDR3: TGTGCCAGCAGTCGGACCCCAACTAATGAAAAACTGTTTTTT. Its protein is CASSRTPTNEKLFF.

The chain couples TRBV2 to TRBJ2-7; 9 bases fit TRBD2. The CDR3 has 15 residues. The trim removed 6 bases at V and 6 bases at J, leaving 12 bases unmatched. Per the germline V gene, CDR1 is SNHLY and CDR2 is FYNNEI. As DNA, the CDR3 is TGTGCCAGCAGCTCCCTCGTAGCGGGAGATCCCGAGCAGTACTTC. Residues: CASSSLVAGDPEQYF.

J is TRBJ1-5 and V is TRBV6-6; D is possibly TRBD1 (5 bases). Trimming removed 0 bases at V and 4 bases at J, with 13 bases between. The CDR3 consists of 16 residues. The germline V gene has CDR1 MNHNY and CDR2 SVGAGI (reference sequence). The CDR3 DNA reads TGTGCCAGCAGTTACTCTTTAGCGGGGGATAATCAGCCCCAGCATTTT. Translating it yields CASSYSLAGDNQPQHF.

This clonotype was recorded a few times. The rearrangement uses TRBV28 and TRBJ2-5, with TRBD1 matching 10 bases. V lost 6 bases, J lost 1 base, and 5 bases stayed unmatched. The V gene's germline CDR1 is MDHEN and CDR2 SYDVKM. This CDR3 is 15 amino acids long. The CDR3 bases are TGTGCCAGCAGGGGCCGGGACAGGGGCCAAGAGACCCAGTACTTC. Translated, it gives CASRGRDRGQETQYF. Looking up the rest from reference TRBV28 and TRBJ2-5 gives the full variable domain: DVKVTQSSRYLVKRTGEKVFLECVQDMDHENMFWYRQDPGLGLRLIYFSYDVKMKEKGDIPEGYSVSREKKERFSLILESASTNQTSMYLCASRGRDRGQETQYFGPGTRLLVL.

A few counts support this clonotype. The chain has TRBV19 and TRBJ1-6; unclear D gene. The germline gives CDR1 LNHDA, CDR2 SQIVND (reference sequence). Trimming left V 6 bases short and J 0 bases short, with 9 bases between. This CDR3 comprises 15 residues. Here the CDR3 DNA reads TGTGCCAGTAGACCGTACAGCTCCTATAATTCACCCCTCCACTTT. This sequence encodes CASRPYSSYNSPLHF.

V is TRBV20-1 and J is TRBJ2-5, with 12 nucleotides matching TRBD1. This CDR3 is 14 amino acids long. V lost 3 bases, J lost 5 bases, and 4 bases stayed unmatched. Germline lookup yields CDR1 DFQATT and CDR2 SNEGSKA (reference sequence). CDR3 DNA sequence: TGCAGTGCTAGCAGGGGACAGGGGGCGGAGACCCAGTACTTC. This codes for CSASRGQGAETQYF.

V usage is TRBV19 and J usage is TRBJ2-1, with no clear D. Germline assignment: CDR1 LNHDA and CDR2 SQIVND (reference sequence). Deletions cut 4 bases from V and 0 bases from J, with 10 bases between. The CDR3 consists of 15 residues. CDR3 sequence (DNA): TGTGCCAGTAGTAGCGAGCTGGGCTCCTACAATGAGCAGTTCTTC. Its protein product is CASSSELGSYNEQFF.

The rearrangement joins TRBV20-1 to TRBJ1-3; D is undetermined. The V end was cut by 7 bases, the J end by 0 bases, with 10 bases between. This CDR3 region has 13 residues. Germline CDR1 DFQATT, CDR2 SNEGSKA (reference sequence). CDR3 region: CSGIGNSGNTIYF. DNA of the CDR3: TGCAGTGGAATAGGCAACTCTGGAAACACCATATATTTT.

The chain links TRBV9 to TRBJ2-3, with 9 bases aligning to TRBD1. The CDR3 contains 16 residues. V lost 0 bases, J lost 4 bases, and 6 bases stayed unmatched. Germline V gives CDR1 SGDLS, CDR2 YYNGEE. Written as DNA, the CDR3 is TGTGCCAGCAGCGTAGGAACAGGGGGCGAGTCAGATACGCAGTATTTT. This codes for CASSVGTGGESDTQYF.

The rearrangement joins TRBV20-1 to TRBJ2-7, with D unclear. Germline V gene sequence: CDR1 DFQATT, CDR2 SNEGSKA (reference sequence). There are 13 residues in the CDR3. The ends were cut back, 0 bases at V and 6 bases at J, with 12 bases in the middle. CDR3 residues: CSARDPGAGEQYF. As DNA, the CDR3 is TGCAGTGCTAGAGATCCAGGTGCAGGCGAGCAGTACTTC.

The V call is TRBV6-1, the J call TRBJ1-6; TRBD1 matches at 9 bases. Germline loops: CDR1 MNHNS, CDR2 SASEGT. J was trimmed by 5 bases and V by 4 bases; bases with no gene match: 3. The length of the CDR3 is 15 residues. CDR3 nucleotide sequence: TGTGCCAGCAGTGTTTGGACAGGGGATAATTCACCCCTCCACTTT. It is translated as CASSVWTGDNSPLHF.

This clonotype was seen more than once but under ten times. The J gene is TRBJ1-2, the V gene TRBV2; no clear D gene. Trimming shortened V by 3 bases and J by 5 bases, and 13 bases separated the two germline ends. There are 14 residues in the CDR3. CDR1 and CDR2 from the germline V gene are SNHLY and FYNNEI. For the CDR3, the DNA is TGTGCCAGCAGTGAGCGGGTAACAAAATATGGCTACACCTTC. Residues: CASSERVTKYGYTF.

The V and J genes are TRBV5-6 and TRBJ1-4; 8 bases map to TRBD1. The germline V gene has CDR1 SGHDT and CDR2 YYEEEE. The V segment lost 4 bases and the J segment 8 bases; nucleotides outside the gene matches: 7. This CDR3 contains 14 residues. The DNA for the CDR3 is TGTGCCAGCAGCCAGGGGGCGCCGGGGGAAAAACTGTTTTTT. Its translation: CASSQGAPGEKLFF.

This clonotype was detected a few times. This chain uses TRBV6-5 with TRBJ2-3; possibly TRBD2 for D (5 bases). Trimming pared 2 bases from V and 9 bases from J, leaving 15 bases between. Germline values: CDR1 MNHEY, CDR2 SVGAGI. The CDR3 runs to 14 residues. The CDR3 sequence is CASSYAGQLGTQYF. In DNA, the CDR3 is TGTGCCAGCAGTTACGCGGGCCAGTTGGGGACGCAGTATTTT.

A few counts support this clonotype. This chain links TRBV7-6 with TRBJ2-3; TRBD1 matches 7 bases. The junction had 6 bases not matched to a gene; V was cut back by 0 bases and J by 12 bases. Germline V gene data show CDR1 as SGHVS and CDR2 as FNYEAQ. There are 13 residues in the CDR3. The CDR3 sequence: CASSLARGTVQYF. Written as DNA, the CDR3 is TGTGCCAGCAGCTTAGCGCGAGGGACAGTTCAGTATTTT. The full variable domain, in which reference TRBV7-6 and TRBJ2-3 provide the parts outside the CDR3, is GAGVSQSPRYKVTKRGQDVALRCDPISGHVSLYWYRQALGQGPEFLTYFNYEAQQDKSGLPNDRFSAERPEGSISTLTIQRTEQRDSAMYRCASSLARGTVQYFGPGTRLTVL.

This rearrangement joins TRBV18 to TRBJ1-4, with 7 nucleotides matching TRBD1. After removal of 3 bases from V and 0 bases from J, the junction contained 7 bases not matched to a gene. CDR3 length: 17 amino acids. Per the germline V gene, CDR1 is KGHSH and CDR2 is LQKENI. Written as DNA, the CDR3 is TGTGCCAGCTCACCGGAGGTGCAGGGGGCAACTAATGAAAAACTGTTTTTT. It translates to CASSPEVQGATNEKLFF.

The chain combines TRBV20-1 with TRBJ2-3; D may be TRBD2 (6 bases). The CDR3 is 14 residues long. V lost 6 bases, J lost 4 bases, and 17 bases lay in between. The germline V gene encodes CDR1 DFQATT and CDR2 SNEGSKA (reference sequence). The CDR3 DNA reads as TGCAGTGCCAGGGAGGATCGAGGTCCAGATACGCAGTATTTT. It encodes CSAREDRGPDTQYF.

There are many counts of this clonotype. V and J are TRBV7-2 and TRBJ2-3, with D perhaps TRBD1 or TRBD2 (5 bases each). V shed 7 bases and J shed 3 bases, with 8 bases lying between them. This CDR3 contains 12 residues. CDR1 and CDR2 (germline): SGHTA, FQGNSA. The CDR3 nucleotides are TGTGCCAGCACTGGGGGAACAGATACGCAGTATTTT. This gives the protein CASTGGTDTQYF.

This clonotype came up a few times. The chain joins TRBV7-2 to TRBJ1-5, with D hard to call. Trimming shortened V by 0 bases and J by 3 bases, and 12 bases separated the two germline ends. The CDR3 is 16 residues long. Germline CDR1 SGHTA, CDR2 FQGNSA. The CDR3 spells CASSLAGVIANQPQHF. The CDR3 bases are TGTGCCAGCAGCTTAGCGGGTGTTATCGCCAATCAGCCCCAGCATTTT.

The sample holds a few counts of this clonotype. The chain is built from TRBV10-3 and TRBJ2-2; 11 positions match TRBD2. Germline assignment: CDR1 ENHRY and CDR2 SYGVKD. This CDR3 contains 16 residues. J was trimmed by 4 bases and V by 3 bases; bases with no gene match: 4. The CDR3 sequence is CAISESGTSGTGELFF. The CDR3 DNA reads TGTGCCATCAGTGAATCTGGGACTAGCGGCACCGGGGAGCTGTTTTTT.

CDR3 coding DNA: TGTGCCAGTAGTAAAGGGACAGCCCTCGATCAGCCCCAGCATTTT. Translating gives CASSKGTALDQPQHF. V and J are TRBV19 and TRBJ1-5; TRBD1 aligns across 7 bases. Germline-derived CDR1 and CDR2 are LNHDA and SQIVND (reference sequence). J gave up 5 bases and V 4 bases, and 8 bases lay outside the gene matches. The CDR3 totals 15 residues.

This clonotype showed up many times. The chain uses TRBV6-1 and TRBJ2-3; 10 nucleotides align to TRBD1. Germline assignment: CDR1 MNHNS and CDR2 SASEGT. V was pared by 6 bases and J by 6 bases, with 6 bases of the junction left unmatched. The CDR3 length is 14 residues. CDR3 protein: CASSPGTGEDTQYF. CDR3 coding DNA: TGTGCCAGCAGCCCCGGGACAGGGGAGGATACGCAGTATTTT.

This clonotype was detected only a few times. This chain connects TRBV7-9 to TRBJ2-2, with 11 bases that match TRBD2. This CDR3 comprises 14 residues. CDR1 is SEHNR and CDR2 is FQNEAQ in the germline V gene (reference sequence). Trimming at V came to 5 bases and at J to 6 bases, leaving 2 bases not matched to a gene. In DNA form, the CDR3 reads TGTGCCAGCAGCATACTAGCGGGAGCCGGGGAGCTGTTTTTT. Protein: CASSILAGAGELFF.

The rearrangement links TRBV7-6 to TRBJ1-1; 8 nucleotides align to TRBD1. The CDR3 contains 13 residues. V trimming: 4 bases; J trimming: 6 bases; junction bases outside the gene matches: 4. Per the germline V gene, CDR1 is SGHVS and CDR2 is FNYEAQ. CDR3 DNA: TGTGCCAGCAGCTCACAGGGGGAGTCTGAAGCTTTCTTT. Translated, it gives CASSSQGESEAFF.

In its sample, this clonotype was seen a few times. The chain combines TRBV7-9 with TRBJ2-1, with 14 bases matching TRBD2. Germline CDR1 and CDR2: SEHNR and FQNEAQ (reference sequence). The length of the CDR3 is 14 residues. J gave up 9 bases and V 5 bases, and 3 bases lay outside the gene matches. CDR3 DNA sequence: TGTGCCAGCAGCCGACTAGCGGGAGGGCCTGAGCAGTTCTTC. It codes for CASSRLAGGPEQFF.

In this sample, this clonotype turned up a few times. The V and J genes are TRBV7-9 and TRBJ2-1, with TRBD2 as a possible D gene (6 bases). Germline V gene lookup returns CDR1 SEHNR and CDR2 FQNEAQ (reference sequence). This CDR3 has 16 residues. V was cut by 0 bases and J by 3 bases, with 12 bases left in between. CDR3 nucleotides: TGTGCCAGCAGCTTAGCGCTTGGCGGGGACTACAATGAGCAGTTCTTC. Protein sequence: CASSLALGGDYNEQFF.